These 27 T cell receptor beta chains were sequenced from one sample in a study of cytomegalovirus exposure and HLA in healthy donors. With 60 Vbeta and 13 Jbeta primers, the PCR was carried out. Sequenced by immunoSEQ multiplex PCR; TCRdb stores in-frame clones only, minus some. There are about 150,000 clones in the sample; about 8.9% occur only once, and roughly 2% lies in the top ten. Specimen: PBMCs. Every receptor here comes from a man in his fifties in good health and CMV-seronegative.

This clone was seen only a few times. The chain recombines TRBV5-8 with TRBJ2-3; weak D call: TRBD2 (6 bases). The CDR3 totals 14 residues. Trimming took off 2 bases at V and 5 bases at J, with 12 bases between the two ends. Germline V lookup: CDR1 SGHTS, CDR2 YDEGEE. CDR3 sequence reads: CASSFHSGVDTQYF. CDR3 coding DNA: TGTGCCAGCAGCTTTCATTCGGGGGTAGATACGCAGTATTTT.

The V call is TRBV11-3, the J call TRBJ2-5; 9 nucleotides agree with TRBD2. J lost 5 bases, V lost 5 bases, and 9 bases had no gene match. Germline CDR1 SGHNT, CDR2 YENEEA. This CDR3 has 15 residues. CDR3 DNA: TGTGCCAGCAGCGCTAGCGGGATGGTGAGGGAGACCCAGTACTTC. Its translation: CASSASGMVRETQYF.

This clone occurred a few times. The chain combines TRBV6-1 with TRBJ1-1; 9 positions match TRBD1. After removal of 4 bases from V and 4 bases from J, the junction contained 7 bases not matched to a gene. The CDR3 extends over 15 amino acids. CDR1 is MNHNS and CDR2 is SASEGT in the germline V gene. The CDR3 protein is CASSAAGTGSTEAFF. CDR3 nucleotide sequence: TGTGCCAGCAGTGCGGCCGGGACAGGGTCCACTGAAGCTTTCTTT.

This clone has a handful of counts. The chain recombines TRBV28 with TRBJ2-5, with D uncertain. Per germline, CDR1 MDHEN and CDR2 SYDVKM. With 2 bases removed from V and 1 base from J, the gap between germline ends came to 8 bases. There are 14 residues in the CDR3. The CDR3 sequence: CASSLTSAQETQYF. Here the CDR3 DNA reads TGTGCCAGCAGTTTAACGAGCGCCCAAGAGACCCAGTACTTC. The full variable domain, completed using reference TRBV28 and TRBJ2-5, is DVKVTQSSRYLVKRTGEKVFLECVQDMDHENMFWYRQDPGLGLRLIYFSYDVKMKEKGDIPEGYSVSREKKERFSLILESASTNQTSMYLCASSLTSAQETQYFGPGTRLLVL.

The chain has TRBV6-1 and TRBJ2-1; tentatively, D is TRBD1 (6 bases). Trimming removed 6 bases from V and 3 bases from J, with 12 bases in between. CDR3 length: 14 residues. Germline V gene sequence: CDR1 MNHNS, CDR2 SASEGT. In DNA form, the CDR3 reads TGTGCCAGCAGAGTCCAGGGGCTCTACAATGAGCAGTTCTTC. It encodes CASRVQGLYNEQFF.

The sample holds a few counts of this clone. The chain recombines TRBV2 with TRBJ2-7; 7 nucleotides agree with TRBD1. The germline V gene encodes CDR1 SNHLY and CDR2 FYNNEI. The CDR3 extends over 14 amino acids. Trimming removed 7 bases from V and 0 bases from J; junction bases left unmatched: 6. The CDR3 region has the DNA TGTGCCAGCACAGGGGGACCTTTCTCCTACGAGCAGTACTTC. It translates to CASTGGPFSYEQYF.

This clone has a handful of counts. This chain connects TRBV7-6 to TRBJ1-1; possible D gene TRBD1, 5 bases. The CDR3 runs to 17 residues. Germline V lookup: CDR1 SGHVS, CDR2 FNYEAQ. V was clipped by 4 bases and J by 1 base, with 19 bases between them. This CDR3 reads CASSSRAQGGANTEAFF. The CDR3 DNA follows: TGTGCCAGCAGCTCCCGGGCTCAGGGAGGAGCGAACACTGAAGCTTTCTTT.

The V call is TRBV6-6, the J call TRBJ2-1; D unclear. CDR3 length equals 13 residues. V lost 10 bases and J 0 bases, leaving 10 bases between the germline ends. CDR1 is MNHNY and CDR2 is SVGAGI in the germline V gene (reference sequence). The CDR3 coding sequence is TGTGCCACCATCCGGAGCTCCTACAATGAGCAGTTCTTC. Its translation: CATIRSSYNEQFF.

This chain joins TRBV27 and TRBJ1-6, with 7 bases that match TRBD1. Germline loops: CDR1 MNHEY, CDR2 SMNVEV (reference sequence). J gave up 0 bases and V 4 bases, and 0 bases lay outside the gene matches. The CDR3 extends over 15 amino acids. The CDR3 nucleotides read TGTGCCAGCAGTTGGGACAGCTCCTATAATTCACCCCTCCACTTT. It translates to CASSWDSSYNSPLHF.

V usage is TRBV4-2 and J usage is TRBJ2-7; the D gene is possibly TRBD2 (7 bases). V gave up 2 bases and J gave up 0 bases, with 14 bases separating them. The length of the CDR3 is 16 residues. The germline V gene encodes CDR1 LGHNA and CDR2 YNFKEQ. The CDR3 protein is CASSQKGGTYSYEQYF. The CDR3 DNA reads TGTGCCAGCAGCCAAAAGGGGGGGACATACTCCTACGAGCAGTACTTC.

The CDR3 is CASSLQGKKDGYTF. CDR3 in DNA: TGTGCCAGCAGCTTACAGGGGAAGAAGGATGGCTACACCTTC. The chain couples TRBV7-2 to TRBJ1-2; D may be TRBD1 (6 bases). With 2 bases removed from V and 6 bases from J, the gap between germline ends came to 13 bases. This CDR3 contains 14 residues. Germline CDR1 is SGHTA and CDR2 is FQGNSA.

V and J are TRBV18 and TRBJ2-7; 8 positions match TRBD1. From germline, CDR1 is KGHSH and CDR2 LQKENI. Losses at the gene ends were 8 bases for V and 6 bases for J; bases not matched to a gene: 9. This CDR3 spans 13 amino acids. The DNA for the CDR3 is TGTGCCAGCCGACAGGGGACCGCCCTCGAGCAGTACTTC. This encodes CASRQGTALEQYF.

This clone has a handful of counts. This sequence joins TRBV27 and TRBJ2-7; D uncertain. This CDR3 spans 13 amino acids. With 3 bases removed from V and 2 bases from J, the gap between germline ends came to 8 bases. Germline assignment: CDR1 MNHEY and CDR2 SMNVEV (reference sequence). The CDR3 sequence is CASSFGEAYEQYF. CDR3 nucleotides: TGTGCCAGCAGTTTCGGCGAGGCCTACGAGCAGTACTTC.

In its sample, this clone was seen a few times. V gene TRBV30 combines with J gene TRBJ2-4; 9 bases are shared with TRBD1. This CDR3 is 14 amino acids long. V was pared by 6 bases and J by 3 bases, with 6 bases of the junction left unmatched. Germline V gene data show CDR1 as GTSNPN and CDR2 as SVGIG (reference sequence). CDR3 sequence: CACLRTGVKNIQYF. CDR3 nucleotide sequence: TGTGCCTGTTTACGGACAGGGGTCAAAAACATTCAGTACTTC.

This clone appeared a few times. The CDR3 region is CASSRTSGRQETQYF. The CDR3 coding sequence is TGTGCCAGTAGCAGGACTAGCGGGAGACAAGAGACCCAGTACTTC. This chain uses TRBV19 with TRBJ2-5, with TRBD2 matching 13 bases. The CDR3 totals 15 residues. After removal of 6 bases from V and 2 bases from J, the junction contained 3 bases not matched to a gene. Germline V lookup: CDR1 LNHDA, CDR2 SQIVND (reference sequence).

This chain joins TRBV5-1 and TRBJ2-2; possibly TRBD2 for D (5 bases). Germline CDR1 SGHRS, CDR2 YFSETQ. This CDR3 spans 15 amino acids. Trimming pared 4 bases from V and 4 bases from J, leaving 14 bases between. The CDR3 region is CASSNLGRGTGELFF. CDR3 nucleotides: TGCGCCAGCAGCAACCTAGGCCGGGGCACCGGGGAGCTGTTTTTT. The variable domain in full, completed from reference TRBV5-1 and TRBJ2-2, reads KAGVTQTPRYLIKTRGQQVTLSCSPISGHRSVSWYQQTPGQGLQFLFEYFSETQRNKGNFPGRFSGRQFSNSRSEMNVSTLELGDSALYLCASSNLGRGTGELFFGEGSRLTVL.

This clone was counted a few times. The chain couples TRBV18 to TRBJ1-2; no clear D. The V and J ends lost 5 bases and 2 bases respectively, with 9 bases between them. The CDR3 totals 13 residues. Germline values: CDR1 KGHSH, CDR2 LQKENI. The CDR3 sequence is CASSGDENYGYTF. In nucleotides, the CDR3 is TGTGCCAGCTCAGGAGATGAAAACTATGGCTACACCTTC.

This rearrangement joins TRBV5-1 to TRBJ2-7, with TRBD2 matching 9 bases. The J segment lost 5 bases and the V segment lost 3 bases, leaving 6 bases of the junction unmatched. Germline V gene lookup returns CDR1 SGHRS and CDR2 YFSETQ. The CDR3 length is 14 residues. In DNA, the CDR3 is TGCGCCAGCAGCTCCGGGACTAGCAGTCACGAGCAGTACTTC. Protein: CASSSGTSSHEQYF.

This clone came up a few times. This chain uses TRBV5-1 with TRBJ1-1, with TRBD1 as a possible D gene (5 bases). V lost 0 bases, J lost 11 bases, and 17 bases lay in between. Germline-derived CDR1 and CDR2 are SGHRS and YFSETQ. The length of the CDR3 is 14 residues. CDR3 sequence reads: CASSLDYTLGQAFF. CDR3 nucleotide sequence: TGCGCCAGCAGCTTGGATTACACCTTGGGGCAGGCTTTCTTT.

This clone was counted a few times. J is TRBJ2-3 and V is TRBV27; 7 bases are a match to TRBD2. Per the germline V gene, CDR1 is MNHEY and CDR2 is SMNVEV (reference sequence). V was clipped by 6 bases and J by 2 bases; unmatched bases: 8. The CDR3 runs 15 residues. For the CDR3, the DNA is TGTGCCAGCAGACGGCGGGAGACCCACACAGATACGCAGTATTTT. Its protein is CASRRRETHTDTQYF.

This clone was counted only a few times. The chain has TRBV5-1 and TRBJ1-4, with D possibly TRBD1 on 5 matching bases. The CDR3 loop spans 17 amino acids. V was clipped by 0 bases and J by 8 bases, with 20 bases between them. Germline assignment: CDR1 SGHRS and CDR2 YFSETQ. The CDR3 spells CASSLVGRGASQEKLFF. CDR3 nucleotides: TGCGCCAGCAGCTTGGTGGGAAGGGGCGCAAGTCAGGAAAAACTGTTTTTT.

This sequence joins TRBV28 and TRBJ2-7, with D uncertain. The V and J ends lost 4 bases and 3 bases respectively, with 13 bases between them. The CDR3 totals 14 residues. Per germline, CDR1 MDHEN and CDR2 SYDVKM. CDR3 coding DNA: TGTGCCAGCAGTTCCTACCAAAAAAGCTACGAGCAGTACTTC. It specifies CASSSYQKSYEQYF.

J is TRBJ1-5 and V is TRBV12-2. TRBV12-2 is tagged as a pseudogene. CDR3 length equals 16 residues. The CDR3 DNA is TGTGCAAGTCGCCCCCCCGGGGTTAGGCGCAATCAGCCCCAGCATTTT. Its protein is CASRPPGVRRNQPQHF.

This clone was observed a handful of times. This sequence joins TRBV29-1 and TRBJ2-2; tentative D call: TRBD1 (6 bases). Per the germline V gene, CDR1 is SQVTM and CDR2 is ANQGSEA. The CDR3 spans 14 residues. V was trimmed by 6 bases and J by 6 bases, leaving 17 bases between them. The CDR3 loop reads CSVSQGYRAGELFF. The DNA of the CDR3 is TGCAGCGTGTCACAGGGATATCGGGCCGGGGAGCTGTTTTTT.

Here the CDR3 reads CASSGGGRNEQFF. DNA of the CDR3: TGTGCCAGCAGCGGCGGGGGGAGGAATGAGCAGTTCTTC. The J gene is TRBJ2-1, the V gene TRBV11-3; 8 bases fit TRBD2. Germline assignment: CDR1 SGHNT and CDR2 YENEEA. The junction had 4 bases not matched to a gene; V was cut back by 5 bases and J by 7 bases. The CDR3 is made up of 13 amino acids.

This clone was seen a handful of times. This chain joins TRBV7-3 and TRBJ1-1; D is perhaps TRBD1 (5 bases). Germline V gene data show CDR1 as SGHTA and CDR2 as FQGTGA. With 3 bases removed from V and 3 bases from J, the gap between germline ends came to 8 bases. The CDR3 totals 13 residues. CDR3 amino acids: CASSFSRDTEAFF. Here the CDR3 DNA reads TGTGCCAGCAGCTTTAGCAGGGACACTGAAGCTTTCTTT. Supplemented by reference TRBV7-3 and TRBJ1-1, the full variable domain reads GAGVSQTPSNKVTEKGKYVELRCDPISGHTALYWYRQSLGQGPEFLIYFQGTGAADDSGLPNDRFFAVRPEGSVSTLKIQRTERGDSAVYLCASSFSRDTEAFFGQGTRLTVV.

This clone has more than one count but fewer than ten. The genes are TRBV4-2 and TRBJ1-2; D ambiguous. This CDR3 has 16 residues. Germline assignment: CDR1 LGHNA and CDR2 YNFKEQ. The ends were cut back, 3 bases at V and 5 bases at J, with 19 bases in the middle. As DNA, the CDR3 is TGTGCCAGCAGCCACCTCGAGGGAGCAGCGGATTATGGCTACACCTTC. Its protein product is CASSHLEGAADYGYTF.